These 23 T cell receptor beta chains came from one sample sequenced in a study of CD8+ T cells in alopecia areata. Indicated treatment: oral pan-JAK inhibitor, 5-10 mg twice daily. Extraction and reverse transcription of RNA yielded cDNA as the sequencing template. Only in-frame clones appear in the TCRdb table, and some are missing; sequencing was by immunoSEQ multiplex PCR. The table has about 110,000 clones, less than 70% seen once. This specimen was CD4+ T cells sorted from blood, taken at week 24, from a patient treated with tofacitinib. These receptors originate from a human donor with alopecia areata.

V usage is TRBV30 and J usage is TRBJ2-7; a weak D match, TRBD2 (6 bases). The V end lost 0 bases, the J end lost 2 bases, and 8 bases lay between the germline ends. The CDR3 contains 13 residues. CDR1 and CDR2 (germline): GTSNPN, SVGIG (reference sequence). CDR3 in amino acids: CAWSVGGAYEQYF. The DNA for the CDR3 is TGTGCCTGGAGTGTAGGCGGGGCCTACGAGCAGTACTTC.

This chain uses TRBV7-9 with TRBJ2-2, with 7 positions matching TRBD1. J gave up 4 bases and V 8 bases, and 7 bases lay outside the gene matches. This CDR3 is 14 amino acids long. Germline CDR1 reads SEHNR; CDR2 reads FQNEAQ (reference sequence). The CDR3 sequence is CASGVTGSTGELFF. Written as DNA, the CDR3 is TGTGCCAGCGGGGTGACAGGGTCCACCGGGGAGCTGTTTTTT.

J is TRBJ1-2 and V is TRBV2; 7 bases align to TRBD1. The CDR3 runs 14 residues. Germline CDR1 SNHLY, CDR2 FYNNEI. Trimming removed 4 bases from V and 3 bases from J; junction bases left unmatched: 5. The DNA of the CDR3 is TGTGCCAGCAGTGGTTCCGGGACAGACTATGGCTACACCTTC. Its translation: CASSGSGTDYGYTF. Combining the CDR3 with reference TRBV2 and TRBJ1-2 gives the whole variable domain EPEVTQTPSHQVTQMGQEVILRCVPISNHLYFYWYRQILGQKVEFLVSFYNNEISEKSEIFDDQFSVERPDGSNFTLKIRSTKLEDSAMYFCASSGSGTDYGYTFGSGTRLTVV.

The chain has TRBV25-1 and TRBJ2-5; TRBD2 might be the D (5 bases). The germline V gene has CDR1 MGHDK and CDR2 SYGVNS. The V gene lost 3 bases and the J gene lost 4 bases, with 9 bases spanning the gap. The CDR3 is made up of 13 amino acids. For the CDR3, the DNA is TGTGCCAGCAGTGACCCGGGGATAGAGACCCAGTACTTC. Its protein is CASSDPGIETQYF.

This clone was seen only a few times. The CDR3 loop reads CASSQVVTGSNQPQHF. The CDR3 coding sequence is TGCGCCAGCAGCCAAGTCGTCACGGGAAGCAATCAGCCCCAGCATTTT. The chain is built from TRBV4-1 and TRBJ1-5; no clear D. The germline CDR1 and CDR2 sequences are MGHRA and YSYEKL. The CDR3 totals 16 residues. The V and J ends lost 1 base and 1 base respectively, with 11 bases between them.

The chain is built from TRBV6-1 and TRBJ1-4; no clear D. The length of the CDR3 is 16 residues. Looked up from germline, CDR1 is MNHNS and CDR2 is SASEGT. V gave up 0 bases and J gave up 2 bases, with 10 bases separating them. CDR3: CASSEAVGSTNEKLFF. In DNA form, the CDR3 reads TGTGCCAGCAGTGAAGCGGTGGGTTCCACTAATGAAAAACTGTTTTTT.

The gene calls are TRBV2 and TRBJ2-1; 11 nucleotides line up with TRBD2. With 4 bases clipped from V and 7 bases from J, the junction kept 3 bases outside the gene matches. The CDR3 has 14 residues. Per germline, CDR1 SNHLY and CDR2 FYNNEI. This CDR3 is CASSVRLAGNEQFF. The CDR3 DNA reads TGTGCCAGCAGTGTCCGACTAGCGGGGAATGAGCAGTTCTTC.

The rearrangement joins TRBV30 to TRBJ1-1; D not certain. V lost 3 bases, J lost 2 bases, and 10 bases lay in between. The CDR3 spans 13 residues. Germline V gives CDR1 GTSNPN, CDR2 SVGIG (reference sequence). The CDR3 DNA follows: TGTGCCTGGAGAGAAACAGCAAACACTGAAGCTTTCTTT. Translated, it gives CAWRETANTEAFF.

This clone was recorded a few times. This rearrangement joins TRBV30 to TRBJ2-3, with TRBD2 as a possible D gene (5 bases). V was trimmed by 0 bases and J by 7 bases, leaving 8 bases between them. The CDR3 consists of 12 residues. Germline CDR1 GTSNPN, CDR2 SVGIG (reference sequence). The CDR3 coding sequence is TGTGCCTGGAGTGTCCCCGGGAATACGCAGTATTTT. Translation: CAWSVPGNTQYF.

The J gene is TRBJ2-7, the V gene TRBV4-2, with D tentatively TRBD2 (5 bases). Germline V lookup: CDR1 LGHNA, CDR2 YNFKEQ. V was shortened by 1 base and J by 0 bases, with 13 bases between the two germline ends. This CDR3 spans 16 amino acids. This CDR3 reads CASSQGDSVGSYEQYF. In DNA form, the CDR3 reads TGTGCCAGCAGCCAAGGTGATAGCGTGGGCTCCTACGAGCAGTACTTC.

The chain is built from TRBV14 and TRBJ2-4; TRBD1 matches at 7 bases. CDR1 and CDR2 from the germline V gene are SGHDN and FVKESK. V lost 6 bases and J lost 2; bases outside the gene matches: 10. This CDR3 has 16 residues. CDR3: CASSRKGGWTKNIQYF. In DNA form, the CDR3 reads TGTGCCAGCAGTCGCAAAGGGGGCTGGACCAAAAACATTCAGTACTTC.

The rearrangement uses TRBV19 and TRBJ2-5; D may be TRBD2 (6 bases). The CDR3 has 11 residues. Looked up from germline, CDR1 is LNHDA and CDR2 is SQIVND (reference sequence). Trimming left V 6 bases short and J 6 bases short, with 8 bases between. The CDR3 is CASRGGKTQYF. As DNA, the CDR3 is TGTGCCAGTAGAGGCGGGAAGACCCAGTACTTC.

This clone has a single count. The chain joins TRBV5-5 to TRBJ2-3, with 8 nucleotides matching TRBD2. The CDR3 extends over 15 amino acids. V dropped 5 bases and J dropped 11; count of bases not matched to a gene: 16. Germline values: CDR1 SGHKS, CDR2 YYEKEE (reference sequence). The CDR3 sequence is CASRPGTRSFGRQYF. DNA of the CDR3: TGTGCCAGCAGACCCGGGACTAGGTCGTTTGGTAGGCAGTATTTT.

The chain couples TRBV4-3 to TRBJ2-2, with 12 bases matching TRBD2. The ends lost 0 bases at V and 2 bases at J; junction bases unmatched: 4. Germline values: CDR1 LGHNA, CDR2 YSLEER. The CDR3 has 18 amino acids. This CDR3 is CASSQDTSGGTNTGELFF. The CDR3, as DNA: TGCGCCAGCAGCCAAGACACTAGCGGGGGGACTAACACCGGGGAGCTGTTTTTT.

The V gene is TRBV30, the J gene TRBJ1-1, with no clear D. The CDR3 has 11 amino acids. Germline CDR1 and CDR2: GTSNPN and SVGIG (reference sequence). Trimming took off 4 bases at V and 1 base at J, with 4 bases between the two ends. CDR3 bases: TGTGCCTGGAATTGGAACACTGAAGCTTTCTTT. Amino acids: CAWNWNTEAFF.

This clone was seen more than once but under ten times. The chain is built from TRBV29-1 and TRBJ2-7; D gene uncertain. The CDR3 is 11 residues long. The germline gives CDR1 SQVTM, CDR2 ANQGSEA. V was shortened by 7 bases and J by 1 base, with 8 bases between the two germline ends. CDR3 amino acids: CSASRSYEQYF. In DNA form, the CDR3 reads TGCAGCGCAAGCAGATCCTACGAGCAGTACTTC.

This rearrangement joins TRBV30 to TRBJ2-2; D is unresolved. CDR3 size: 16 residues. Trimming took 2 bases from V and 2 from J, leaving 15 bases between them. Germline V gives CDR1 GTSNPN, CDR2 SVGIG (reference sequence). The CDR3 DNA follows: TGTGCCTGGAGTCGGTTCGTAGGCTTAAACACCGGGGAGCTGTTTTTT. The encoded protein is CAWSRFVGLNTGELFF.

The genes are TRBV25-1 and TRBJ1-1; D not resolved. Germline V lookup: CDR1 MGHDK, CDR2 SYGVNS. CDR3 length: 13 amino acids. V was shortened by 4 bases and J by 4 bases, with 10 bases between the two germline ends. For the CDR3, the DNA is TGTGCCAGCAGTGCGACCCGGGGCACTGAAGCTTTCTTT. It specifies CASSATRGTEAFF.

The rearrangement uses TRBV5-4 and TRBJ1-1; no reliable D call. V gave up 4 bases and J gave up 1 base, with 11 bases separating them. This CDR3 comprises 14 residues. Germline loops: CDR1 SGHNT, CDR2 YYREEE (reference sequence). The CDR3 sequence is CASSLTAANTEAFF. CDR3 DNA sequence: TGTGCCAGCAGCCTTACAGCGGCGAACACTGAAGCTTTCTTT.

V gene TRBV19 combines with J gene TRBJ2-3, with D perhaps TRBD1 (6 bases). The length of the CDR3 is 14 residues. V shed 4 bases and J shed 2 bases, with 10 bases lying between them. Germline CDR1 and CDR2: LNHDA and SQIVND (reference sequence). The CDR3, as DNA: TGTGCCAGTAGTACTACAGGGTTCACAGATACGCAGTATTTT. Amino acids: CASSTTGFTDTQYF.

This clone appeared a few times. The rearrangement joins TRBV7-2 to TRBJ2-7, with D possibly TRBD1 on 6 matching bases. The CDR3 totals 14 residues. Germline V lookup: CDR1 SGHTA, CDR2 FQGNSA. Trimming removed 5 bases at V and 6 bases at J, with 17 bases between. The CDR3, as DNA: TGTGCCAGCAGCCCACGGACAGCTTCGCCCGAGCAGTACTTC. It encodes CASSPRTASPEQYF.

This clone was counted only a few times. V and J are TRBV29-1 and TRBJ1-1; D not certain. Trimming left V 4 bases short and J 1 base short, with 10 bases between. CDR1 and CDR2 from the germline V gene are SQVTM and ANQGSEA. This CDR3 has 13 residues. CDR3 in amino acids: CSVVARGNTEAFF. CDR3 DNA: TGCAGCGTTGTTGCCAGAGGGAACACTGAAGCTTTCTTT.

This clone has a handful of counts. The chain recombines TRBV4-3 with TRBJ2-6; possible D gene TRBD1, 5 bases. This CDR3 is built from 16 residues. V shed 5 bases and J shed 6 bases, with 17 bases lying between them. Germline V CDR1 and CDR2: LGHNA, YSLEER. The CDR3 sequence is CASSEGALIKANVLTF. For the CDR3, the DNA is TGCGCCAGCAGCGAAGGGGCCCTTATCAAGGCCAACGTCCTGACTTTC.